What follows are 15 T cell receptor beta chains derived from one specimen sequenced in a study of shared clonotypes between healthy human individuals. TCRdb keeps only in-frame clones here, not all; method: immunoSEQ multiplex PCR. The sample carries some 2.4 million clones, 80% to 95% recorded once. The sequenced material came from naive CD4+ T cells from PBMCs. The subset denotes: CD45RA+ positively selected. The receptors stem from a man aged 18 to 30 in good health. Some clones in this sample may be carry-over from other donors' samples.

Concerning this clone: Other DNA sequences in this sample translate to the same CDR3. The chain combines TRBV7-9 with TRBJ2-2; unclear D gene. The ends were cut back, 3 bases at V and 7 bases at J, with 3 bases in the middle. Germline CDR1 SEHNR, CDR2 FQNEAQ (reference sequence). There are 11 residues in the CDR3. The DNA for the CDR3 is TGTGCCAGCAGCTTGGTCGGGGAGCTGTTTTTT. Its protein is CASSLVGELFF.

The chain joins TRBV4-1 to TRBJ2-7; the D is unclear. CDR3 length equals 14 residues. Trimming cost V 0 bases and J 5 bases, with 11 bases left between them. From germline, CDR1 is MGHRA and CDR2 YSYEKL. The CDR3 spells CASSQDRIVHEQYF. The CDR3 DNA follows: TGCGCCAGCAGCCAAGATAGGATCGTCCACGAGCAGTACTTC.

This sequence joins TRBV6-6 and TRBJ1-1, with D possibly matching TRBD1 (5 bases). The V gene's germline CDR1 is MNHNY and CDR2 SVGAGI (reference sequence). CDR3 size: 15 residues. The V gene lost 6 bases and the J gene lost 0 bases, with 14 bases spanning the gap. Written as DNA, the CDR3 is TGTGCCAGCAGGACCCAGGGAGGGGTGAACACTGAAGCTTTCTTT. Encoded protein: CASRTQGGVNTEAFF.

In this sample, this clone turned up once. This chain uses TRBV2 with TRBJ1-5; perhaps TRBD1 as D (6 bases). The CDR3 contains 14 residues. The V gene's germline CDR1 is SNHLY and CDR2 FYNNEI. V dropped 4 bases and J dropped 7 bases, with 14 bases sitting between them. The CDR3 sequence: CASSVSGAGQPQHF. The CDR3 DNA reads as TGTGCCAGCAGTGTGTCGGGGGCTGGGCAGCCCCAGCATTTT.

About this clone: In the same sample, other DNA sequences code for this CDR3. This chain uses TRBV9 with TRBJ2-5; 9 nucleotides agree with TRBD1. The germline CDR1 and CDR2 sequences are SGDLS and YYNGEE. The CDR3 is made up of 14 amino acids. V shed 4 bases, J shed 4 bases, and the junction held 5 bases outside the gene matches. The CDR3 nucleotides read TGTGCCAGCAGCCCGCGGACAGGGGCAGAGACCCAGTACTTC. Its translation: CASSPRTGAETQYF. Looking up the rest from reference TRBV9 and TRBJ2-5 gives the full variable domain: DSGVTQTPKHLITATGQRVTLRCSPRSGDLSVYWYQQSLDQGLQFLIQYYNGEERAKGNILERFSAQQFPDLHSELNLSSLELGDSALYFCASSPRTGAETQYFGPGTRLLVL.

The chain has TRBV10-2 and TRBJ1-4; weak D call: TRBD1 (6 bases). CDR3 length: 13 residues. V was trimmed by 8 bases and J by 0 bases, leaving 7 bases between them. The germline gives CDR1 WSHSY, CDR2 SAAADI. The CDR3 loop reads CASGTTTNEKLFF. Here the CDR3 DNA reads TGCGCCAGCGGGACAACAACTAATGAAAAACTGTTTTTT.

The CDR3: CASSFSPTGVRNNEQFF. CDR3 bases: TGTGCCAGCAGTTTTTCCCCGACAGGGGTCCGAAACAATGAGCAGTTCTTC. The rearrangement uses TRBV27 and TRBJ2-1, with 8 bases fitting TRBD1. Trimming at V came to 3 bases and at J to 5 bases, leaving 12 bases not matched to a gene. CDR1 is MNHEY and CDR2 is SMNVEV in the germline V gene (reference sequence). The CDR3 is made up of 17 amino acids.

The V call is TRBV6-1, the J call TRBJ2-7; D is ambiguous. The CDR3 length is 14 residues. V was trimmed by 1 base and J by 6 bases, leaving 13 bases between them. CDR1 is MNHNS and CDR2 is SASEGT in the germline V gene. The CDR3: CASSEVAVTGEQYF. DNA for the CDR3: TGTGCCAGCAGTGAAGTGGCAGTAACCGGCGAGCAGTACTTC.

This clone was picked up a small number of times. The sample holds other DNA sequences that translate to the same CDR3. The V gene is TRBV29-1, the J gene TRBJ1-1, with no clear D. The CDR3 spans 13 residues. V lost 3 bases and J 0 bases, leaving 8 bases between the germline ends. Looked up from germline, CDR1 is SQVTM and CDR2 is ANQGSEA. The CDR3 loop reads CSVEGRLNTEAFF. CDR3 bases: TGCAGCGTTGAGGGCAGGTTGAACACTGAAGCTTTCTTT.

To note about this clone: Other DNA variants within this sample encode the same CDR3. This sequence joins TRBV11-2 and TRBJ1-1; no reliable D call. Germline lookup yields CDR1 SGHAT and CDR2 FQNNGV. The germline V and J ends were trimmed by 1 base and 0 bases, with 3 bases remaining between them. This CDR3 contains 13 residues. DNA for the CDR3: TGTGCCAGCAGCTTAGGGCTGAACACTGAAGCTTTCTTT. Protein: CASSLGLNTEAFF.

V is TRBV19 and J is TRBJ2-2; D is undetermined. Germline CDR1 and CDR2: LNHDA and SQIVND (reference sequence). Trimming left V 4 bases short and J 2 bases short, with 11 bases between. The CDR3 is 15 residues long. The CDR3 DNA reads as TGTGCCAGTAGTACGCAGACAAGAAACACCGGGGAGCTGTTTTTT. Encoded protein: CASSTQTRNTGELFF.

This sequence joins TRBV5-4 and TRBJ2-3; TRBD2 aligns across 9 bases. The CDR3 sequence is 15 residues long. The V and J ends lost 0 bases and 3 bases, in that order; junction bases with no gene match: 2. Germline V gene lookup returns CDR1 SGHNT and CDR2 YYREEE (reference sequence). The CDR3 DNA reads TGTGCCAGCAGCTTGGCTAGCGGGACGACAGATACGCAGTATTTT. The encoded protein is CASSLASGTTDTQYF.

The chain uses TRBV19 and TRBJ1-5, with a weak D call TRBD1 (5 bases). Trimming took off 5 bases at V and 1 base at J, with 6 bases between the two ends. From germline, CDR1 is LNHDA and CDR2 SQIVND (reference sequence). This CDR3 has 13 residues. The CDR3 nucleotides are TGTGCCAGTAGTTGGGACAGCAATCAGCCCCAGCATTTT. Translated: CASSWDSNQPQHF.

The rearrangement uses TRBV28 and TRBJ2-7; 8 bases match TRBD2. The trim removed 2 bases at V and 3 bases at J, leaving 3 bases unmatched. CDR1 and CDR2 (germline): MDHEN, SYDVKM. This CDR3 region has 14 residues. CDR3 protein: CASSLESGGYEQYF. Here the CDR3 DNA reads TGTGCCAGCAGTTTAGAGAGCGGGGGCTACGAGCAGTACTTC.

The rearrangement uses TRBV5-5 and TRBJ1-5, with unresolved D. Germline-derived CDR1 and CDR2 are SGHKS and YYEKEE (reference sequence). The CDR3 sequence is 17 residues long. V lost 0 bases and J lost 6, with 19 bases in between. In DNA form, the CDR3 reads TGTGCCAGCAGCTTGGCGGGGTTAGGCGGGCCCTCTCAGCCCCAGCATTTT. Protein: CASSLAGLGGPSQPQHF.